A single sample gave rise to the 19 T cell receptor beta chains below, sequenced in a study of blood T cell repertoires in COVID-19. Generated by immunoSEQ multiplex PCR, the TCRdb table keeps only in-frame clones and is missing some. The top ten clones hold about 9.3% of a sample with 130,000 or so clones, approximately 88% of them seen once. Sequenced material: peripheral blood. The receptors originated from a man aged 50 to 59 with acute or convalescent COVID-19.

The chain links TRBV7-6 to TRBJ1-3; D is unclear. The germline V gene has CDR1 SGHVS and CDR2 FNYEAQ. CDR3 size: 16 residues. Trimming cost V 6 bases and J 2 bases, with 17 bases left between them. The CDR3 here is CASSPNLGRAGNTIYF. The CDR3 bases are TGTGCCAGCAGTCCCAACTTGGGCCGAGCTGGAAACACCATATATTTT.

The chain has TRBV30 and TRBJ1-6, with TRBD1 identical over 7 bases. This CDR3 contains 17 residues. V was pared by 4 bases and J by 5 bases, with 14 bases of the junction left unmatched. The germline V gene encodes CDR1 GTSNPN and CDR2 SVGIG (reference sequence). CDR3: CAWNQRGGVGDNSPLHF. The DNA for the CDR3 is TGTGCCTGGAACCAGAGAGGGGGCGTGGGGGATAATTCACCCCTCCACTTT.

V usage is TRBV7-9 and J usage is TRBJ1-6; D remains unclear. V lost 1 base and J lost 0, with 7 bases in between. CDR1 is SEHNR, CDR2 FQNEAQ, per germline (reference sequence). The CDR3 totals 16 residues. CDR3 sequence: CASSLGSFSYNSPLHF. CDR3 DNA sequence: TGTGCCAGCAGCTTAGGGAGTTTCTCCTATAATTCACCCCTCCACTTT.

As DNA, the CDR3 is TGCGCCAGCAGCCCCAATACAGGGTTTCTCTTGAACACTGAAGCTTTCTTT. Translation: CASSPNTGFLLNTEAFF. The chain carries TRBV5-1 and TRBJ1-1, with D tentatively TRBD1 (6 bases). V was trimmed by 4 bases and J by 0 bases, leaving 19 bases between them. Germline V gene lookup returns CDR1 SGHRS and CDR2 YFSETQ. The CDR3 is 17 amino acids.

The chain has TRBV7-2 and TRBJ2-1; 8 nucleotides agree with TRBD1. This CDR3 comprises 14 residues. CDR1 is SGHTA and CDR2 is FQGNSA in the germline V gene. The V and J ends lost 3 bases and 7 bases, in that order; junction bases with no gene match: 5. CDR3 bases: TGTGCCAGCAGCTTCCAATGGACAGGGAATGAGCAGTTCTTC. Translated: CASSFQWTGNEQFF.

The DNA of the CDR3 is TGCGCCAGTGGGACAGGACCCAACTATGGCTACACCTTC. Translation gives CASGTGPNYGYTF. The rearrangement uses TRBV5-1 and TRBJ1-2; 8 bases are shared with TRBD1. Germline V gene data show CDR1 as SGHRS and CDR2 as YFSETQ. The CDR3 length is 13 residues. With 8 bases clipped from V and 2 bases from J, the junction kept 5 bases outside the gene matches.

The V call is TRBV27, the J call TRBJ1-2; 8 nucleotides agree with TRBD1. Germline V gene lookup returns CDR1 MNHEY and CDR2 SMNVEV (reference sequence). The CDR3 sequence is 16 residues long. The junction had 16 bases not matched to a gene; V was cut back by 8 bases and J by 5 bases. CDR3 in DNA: TGTGCCAGCGCCAACCCAGGGGGCGCCGAACCTTATGGCTACACCTTC. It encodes CASANPGGAEPYGYTF.

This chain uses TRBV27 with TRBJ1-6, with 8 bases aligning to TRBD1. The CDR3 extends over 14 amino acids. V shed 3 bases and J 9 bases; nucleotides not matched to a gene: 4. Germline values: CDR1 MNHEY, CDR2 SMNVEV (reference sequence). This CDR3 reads CASSFSGGGSPLHF. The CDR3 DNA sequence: TGTGCCAGCAGTTTCTCAGGGGGCGGTTCACCCCTCCACTTT.

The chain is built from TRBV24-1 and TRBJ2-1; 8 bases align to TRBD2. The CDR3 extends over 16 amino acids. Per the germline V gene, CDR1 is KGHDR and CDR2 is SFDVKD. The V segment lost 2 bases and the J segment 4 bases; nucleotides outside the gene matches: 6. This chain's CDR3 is CATSDSSGQNYNEQFF. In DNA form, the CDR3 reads TGTGCCACCAGTGATTCTAGCGGGCAGAATTACAATGAGCAGTTCTTC.

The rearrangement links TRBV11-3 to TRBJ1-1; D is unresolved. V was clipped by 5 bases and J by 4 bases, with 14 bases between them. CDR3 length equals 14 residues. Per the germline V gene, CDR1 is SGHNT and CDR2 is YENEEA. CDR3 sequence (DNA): TGTGCCAGCAGCCCTATGGAGGGCTCCACTGAAGCTTTCTTT. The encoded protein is CASSPMEGSTEAFF.

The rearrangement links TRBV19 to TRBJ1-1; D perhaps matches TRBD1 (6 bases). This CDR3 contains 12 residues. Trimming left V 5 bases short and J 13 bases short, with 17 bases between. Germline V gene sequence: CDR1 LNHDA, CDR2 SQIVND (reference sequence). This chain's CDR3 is CASSPVRGRGFF. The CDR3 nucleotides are TGTGCCAGTAGTCCCGTCAGGGGCCGGGGTTTCTTT.

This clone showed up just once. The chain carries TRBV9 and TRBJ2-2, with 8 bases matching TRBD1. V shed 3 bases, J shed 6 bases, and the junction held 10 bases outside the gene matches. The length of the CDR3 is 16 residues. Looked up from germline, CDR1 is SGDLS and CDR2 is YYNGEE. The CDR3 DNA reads TGTGCCAGCAGCGCCGACAGGGGTAATTTAGCCGGGGAGCTGTTTTTT. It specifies CASSADRGNLAGELFF.

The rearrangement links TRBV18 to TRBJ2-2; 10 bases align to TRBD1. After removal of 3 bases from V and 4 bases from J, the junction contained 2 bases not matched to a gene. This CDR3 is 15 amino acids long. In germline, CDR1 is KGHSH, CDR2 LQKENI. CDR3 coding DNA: TGTGCCAGCTCACCGGGGACAGGGGCCACCGGGGAGCTGTTTTTT. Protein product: CASSPGTGATGELFF.

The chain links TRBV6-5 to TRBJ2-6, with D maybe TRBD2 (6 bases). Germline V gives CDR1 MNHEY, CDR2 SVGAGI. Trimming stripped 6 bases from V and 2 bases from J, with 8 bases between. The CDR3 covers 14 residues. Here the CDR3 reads CASSGSAGANVLTF. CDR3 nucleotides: TGTGCCAGCAGCGGGAGTGCTGGGGCCAACGTCCTGACTTTC.

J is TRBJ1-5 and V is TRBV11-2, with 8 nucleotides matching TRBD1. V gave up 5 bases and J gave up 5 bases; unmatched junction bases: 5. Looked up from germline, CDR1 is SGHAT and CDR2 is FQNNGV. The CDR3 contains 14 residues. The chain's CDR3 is CASSMTGEDQPQHF. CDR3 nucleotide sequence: TGTGCCAGCAGCATGACAGGGGAGGATCAGCCCCAGCATTTT.

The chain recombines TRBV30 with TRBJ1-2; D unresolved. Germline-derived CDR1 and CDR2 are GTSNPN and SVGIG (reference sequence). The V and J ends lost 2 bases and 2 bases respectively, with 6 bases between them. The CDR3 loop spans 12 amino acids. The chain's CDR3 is CAWSNGNYGYTF. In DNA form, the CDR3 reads TGTGCCTGGAGTAACGGGAACTATGGCTACACCTTC. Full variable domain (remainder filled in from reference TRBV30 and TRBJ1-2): SQTIHQWPATLVQPVGSPLSLECTVEGTSNPNLYWYRQAAGRGLQLLFYSVGIGQISSEVPQNLSASRPQDRQFILSSKKLLLSDSGFYLCAWSNGNYGYTFGSGTRLTVV.

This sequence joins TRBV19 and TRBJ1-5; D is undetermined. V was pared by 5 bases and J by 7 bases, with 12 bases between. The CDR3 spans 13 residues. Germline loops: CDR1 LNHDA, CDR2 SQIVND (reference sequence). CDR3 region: CASSVTRWQPQHF. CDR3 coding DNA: TGTGCCAGTAGTGTTACCCGGTGGCAGCCCCAGCATTTT.

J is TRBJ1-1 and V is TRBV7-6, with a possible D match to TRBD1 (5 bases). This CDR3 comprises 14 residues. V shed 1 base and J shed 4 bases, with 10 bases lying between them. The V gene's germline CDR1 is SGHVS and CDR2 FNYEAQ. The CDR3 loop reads CASSLVGGGTEAFF. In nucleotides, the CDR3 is TGTGCCAGCAGCTTAGTCGGCGGGGGCACTGAAGCTTTCTTT.

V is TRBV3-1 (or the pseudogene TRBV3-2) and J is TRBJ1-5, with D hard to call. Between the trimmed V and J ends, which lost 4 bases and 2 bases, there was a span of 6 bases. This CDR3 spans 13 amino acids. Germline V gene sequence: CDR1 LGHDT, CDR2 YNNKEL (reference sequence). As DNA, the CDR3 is TGTGCCAGCAGCCCTGTCGGCAATCAGCCCCAGCATTTT. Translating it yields CASSPVGNQPQHF.